Following are 27 T cell receptor beta chains from one sample sequenced in a study of blood T cell repertoires in COVID-19. The method was immunoSEQ multiplex PCR; TCRdb's version includes in-frame clones alone and lacks a portion of them. The sample records around 100,000 clones, around 74% being singletons. The specimen sequenced was peripheral blood. Every receptor here comes from a man in his 70s with COVID-19, enrolled during active disease.

This sequence joins TRBV18 and TRBJ2-1; 13 bases map to TRBD2. This CDR3 spans 18 amino acids. V dropped 4 bases and J dropped 5; count of bases not matched to a gene: 11. Germline V gene lookup returns CDR1 KGHSH and CDR2 LQKENI. The CDR3 protein is CASSLIGLAGAGHNEQFF. The CDR3 DNA is TGTGCCAGCTCACTGATTGGACTAGCGGGGGCGGGGCACAATGAGCAGTTCTTC.

V is TRBV15 and J is TRBJ1-4, with 9 bases aligning to TRBD1. The CDR3 extends over 15 amino acids. Germline V lookup: CDR1 LNHNV, CDR2 YYDKDF (reference sequence). V was pared by 5 bases and J by 6 bases, with 7 bases of the junction left unmatched. CDR3 sequence: CATSAGDRAYEKLFF. The CDR3 nucleotides read TGTGCCACCAGCGCCGGGGACAGGGCTTATGAAAAACTGTTTTTT.

The chain couples TRBV5-1 to TRBJ2-5; 12 bases are a match to TRBD2. The ends lost 4 bases at V and 5 bases at J; junction bases unmatched: 9. The CDR3 contains 16 residues. From germline, CDR1 is SGHRS and CDR2 YFSETQ. The CDR3 sequence is CASSRTTSGSGETQYF. The CDR3 nucleotides read TGCGCCAGCAGCAGAACGACTAGCGGGAGTGGTGAGACCCAGTACTTC.

This clone appeared a few times. The chain uses TRBV5-4 and TRBJ1-6; 9 bases align to TRBD1. J gave up 0 bases and V 4 bases, and 8 bases lay outside the gene matches. The CDR3 is 18 residues long. Looked up from germline, CDR1 is SGHNT and CDR2 is YYREEE (reference sequence). The CDR3 nucleotides are TGTGCCAGCAGCCGCGGGACAGGGTTTAGCTCCTATAATTCACCCCTCCACTTT. It specifies CASSRGTGFSSYNSPLHF.

The chain has TRBV10-3 and TRBJ2-2; TRBD2 aligns across 8 bases. The V and J ends lost 3 bases and 3 bases, in that order; junction bases with no gene match: 3. The CDR3 is 15 amino acids. Germline loops: CDR1 ENHRY, CDR2 SYGVKD. CDR3 region: CAISESAGDTGELFF. CDR3 in DNA: TGTGCCATCAGTGAATCAGCGGGAGACACCGGGGAGCTGTTTTTT.

This chain joins TRBV7-2 and TRBJ2-5, with 10 bases aligning to TRBD1. The CDR3 has 15 residues. Trimming removed 1 base from V and 5 bases from J; junction bases left unmatched: 4. CDR1 SGHTA and CDR2 FQGNSA come from the germline V gene. CDR3 sequence (DNA): TGTGCCAGCAGCTTAGTGGGGACAGGGGTCGAGACCCAGTACTTC. It codes for CASSLVGTGVETQYF.

The chain employs TRBV2 and TRBJ2-1; no clear D gene. Germline V gives CDR1 SNHLY, CDR2 FYNNEI. The CDR3 contains 14 residues. V gave up 7 bases and J gave up 0 bases, with 10 bases separating them. The CDR3 loop reads CASTNNPSYNEQFF. Here the CDR3 DNA reads TGTGCCAGCACCAACAATCCCTCCTACAATGAGCAGTTCTTC. The entire variable domain, with the rest obtained from reference TRBV2 and TRBJ2-1, is as follows: EPEVTQTPSHQVTQMGQEVILRCVPISNHLYFYWYRQILGQKVEFLVSFYNNEISEKSEIFDDQFSVERPDGSNFTLKIRSTKLEDSAMYFCASTNNPSYNEQFFGPGTRLTVL.

This clone showed up just once. The gene calls are TRBV5-1 and TRBJ2-7; the match to TRBD2 covers 7 bases. The CDR3 totals 13 residues. The V gene's germline CDR1 is SGHRS and CDR2 YFSETQ. Trimming at V came to 7 bases and at J to 5 bases, leaving 9 bases not matched to a gene. This CDR3 is CASSLAGANEQYF. The CDR3 DNA reads as TGCGCCAGCTCCCTGGCGGGAGCTAACGAGCAGTACTTC.

This clone was detected once. The chain couples TRBV30 to TRBJ1-4, with 7 nucleotides matching TRBD1. V dropped 3 bases and J dropped 5; count of bases not matched to a gene: 6. This CDR3 is 14 amino acids long. Germline CDR1 is GTSNPN and CDR2 is SVGIG (reference sequence). The CDR3 loop is CAWRPSGGNEKLFF. The DNA of the CDR3 is TGTGCCTGGAGACCGTCAGGGGGAAATGAAAAACTGTTTTTT.

In the case of this clone: The sample has other DNA sequences that encode this CDR3 too. The rearrangement uses TRBV7-2 and TRBJ2-7; no clear D. CDR1 and CDR2 (germline): SGHTA, FQGNSA. The CDR3 is 14 amino acids. Trimming stripped 1 base from V and 1 base from J, with 8 bases between. The CDR3 coding sequence is TGTGCCAGCAGCTTAGTTTCTAGTTCCTACGAGCAGTACTTC. Encoded protein: CASSLVSSSYEQYF.

The rearrangement links TRBV19 to TRBJ2-1; D might be TRBD1 (6 bases). The germline CDR1 and CDR2 sequences are LNHDA and SQIVND (reference sequence). Trimming took 4 bases from V and 4 from J, leaving 14 bases between them. The CDR3 covers 15 residues. The CDR3 DNA is TGTGCCAGTAGTAAGCAGGGGAAACCGTACAATGAGCAGTTCTTC. Translating gives CASSKQGKPYNEQFF. The full variable domain, completed using reference TRBV19 and TRBJ2-1, is DGGITQSPKYLFRKEGQNVTLSCEQNLNHDAMYWYRQDPGQGLRLIYYSQIVNDFQKGDIAEGYSVSREKKESFPLTVTSAQKNPTAFYLCASSKQGKPYNEQFFGPGTRLTVL.

V is TRBV28 and J is TRBJ1-2; D ambiguous. This CDR3 region has 12 residues. Germline-derived CDR1 and CDR2 are MDHEN and SYDVKM. The V end was cut by 6 bases, the J end by 8 bases, with 13 bases between. For the CDR3, the DNA is TGTGCCAGCAGGCCCCAACTCAGGGGCTACACCTTC. Protein sequence: CASRPQLRGYTF.

The chain recombines TRBV6-4 with TRBJ2-2; 7 bases are shared with TRBD1. With 10 bases clipped from V and 5 bases from J, the junction kept 10 bases outside the gene matches. The CDR3 has 14 amino acids. Per germline, CDR1 MRHNA and CDR2 SNTAGT. The CDR3 sequence: CANSRDSGTGELFF. The CDR3 DNA reads TGTGCCAACTCCCGGGACAGTGGGACCGGGGAGCTGTTTTTT.

The CDR3 DNA reads TGCGCCAGCAGCTTGGACGGGGGGAACACCGGGGAGCTGTTTTTT. Its translation is CASSLDGGNTGELFF. The rearrangement joins TRBV5-1 to TRBJ2-2; weak D call: TRBD2 (6 bases). Trimming stripped 0 bases from V and 1 base from J, with 7 bases between. This CDR3 spans 15 amino acids. Looked up from germline, CDR1 is SGHRS and CDR2 is YFSETQ.

This clone came up a few times. V usage is TRBV18 and J usage is TRBJ2-1, with 9 bases identical to TRBD2. There are 15 residues in the CDR3. CDR1 is KGHSH and CDR2 is LQKENI in the germline V gene. The V and J ends lost 2 bases and 7 bases, in that order; junction bases with no gene match: 6. The CDR3 loop is CASSPSSGSDNEQFF. The CDR3 DNA reads as TGTGCCAGCTCACCAAGTAGCGGGAGTGATAATGAGCAGTTCTTC.

This clone was recorded only once. CDR3 nucleotide sequence: TGTGCCAGCAGCTGGACTAGCGGGATCTCCACAGATACGCAGTATTTT. Encoded protein: CASSWTSGISTDTQYF. The chain couples TRBV7-2 to TRBJ2-3, with 12 bases identical to TRBD2. CDR1 is SGHTA, CDR2 FQGNSA, per germline. The junction had 4 bases not matched to a gene; V was cut back by 4 bases and J by 2 bases. The CDR3 has 16 amino acids. Using reference TRBV7-2 and TRBJ2-3 for the parts outside the CDR3, the full variable domain is GAGVSQSPSNKVTEKGKDVELRCDPISGHTALYWYRQSLGQGLEFLIYFQGNSAPDKSGLPSDRFSAERTGGSVSTLTIQRTQQEDSAVYLCASSWTSGISTDTQYFGPGTRLTVL.

The V gene is TRBV7-3, the J gene TRBJ2-5; TRBD2 is a possible D gene (5 bases). This CDR3 region has 16 residues. V was clipped by 0 bases and J by 5 bases, with 16 bases between them. Per the germline V gene, CDR1 is SGHTA and CDR2 is FQGTGA. In DNA form, the CDR3 reads TGTGCCAGCAGCTTAACGATCAGCGGTGGTGCTGAGACCCAGTACTTC. It yields the protein CASSLTISGGAETQYF.

V is TRBV30 and J is TRBJ2-1; the D gene is possibly TRBD2 (6 bases). CDR1 is GTSNPN, CDR2 SVGIG, per germline (reference sequence). CDR3 length: 11 amino acids. Here the CDR3 reads CALTSYNEQFF. The CDR3 DNA sequence: TGTGCGTTGACTAGCTACAATGAGCAGTTCTTC.

The chain combines TRBV30 with TRBJ1-1, with 7 bases identical to TRBD1. CDR1 and CDR2 (germline): GTSNPN, SVGIG (reference sequence). J lost 1 base, V lost 2 bases, and 10 bases had no gene match. This CDR3 region has 16 residues. The CDR3, as DNA: TGTGCCTGGAGTCCAATGGGACAGACAGCGAACACTGAAGCTTTCTTT. Translation: CAWSPMGQTANTEAFF.

This clone appeared a single time. CDR3 sequence (DNA): TGTGCCAGCAGTTTCACTAGCGGGATCAGCACAGATACGCAGTATTTT. Protein product: CASSFTSGISTDTQYF. The chain links TRBV6-5 to TRBJ2-3; 10 nucleotides agree with TRBD2. Germline trimming cut 4 bases from V and 0 bases from J; bases unmatched to any gene: 4. The V gene's germline CDR1 is MNHEY and CDR2 SVGAGI. The CDR3 is 16 residues long.

This sequence joins TRBV9 and TRBJ1-2; a weak D match, TRBD1 (5 bases). Germline CDR1 and CDR2: SGDLS and YYNGEE. The CDR3 spans 15 residues. Trimming removed 2 bases at V and 1 base at J, with 12 bases between. The CDR3 DNA sequence: TGTGCCAGCAGCGTCGCGGACATTAGTAACTATGGCTACACCTTC. Encoded protein: CASSVADISNYGYTF. The full variable domain, with the rest looked up from reference TRBV9 and TRBJ1-2, is DSGVTQTPKHLITATGQRVTLRCSPRSGDLSVYWYQQSLDQGLQFLIQYYNGEERAKGNILERFSAQQFPDLHSELNLSSLELGDSALYFCASSVADISNYGYTFGSGTRLTVV.

The CDR3 region has the DNA TGTGCCTGGAGTGTACGACAGGGGGATTCACCCCTCCACTTT. It specifies CAWSVRQGDSPLHF. The rearrangement links TRBV30 to TRBJ1-6, with TRBD1 identical over 9 bases. The trim removed 0 bases at V and 8 bases at J, leaving 2 bases unmatched. In germline, CDR1 is GTSNPN, CDR2 SVGIG (reference sequence). The CDR3 totals 14 residues.

This sequence joins TRBV13 and TRBJ2-7; perhaps TRBD2 as D (5 bases). Per the germline V gene, CDR1 is PRHDT and CDR2 is FYEKMQ (reference sequence). CDR3 size: 15 residues. Trimming pared 5 bases from V and 2 bases from J, leaving 16 bases between. The CDR3 spells CASSPGLLRTYEQYF. The CDR3 region has the DNA TGTGCCAGCAGCCCCGGACTCCTAAGGACCTACGAGCAGTACTTC.

The chain carries TRBV10-3 and TRBJ2-4; no definite D call. This CDR3 region has 15 residues. Germline CDR1 and CDR2: ENHRY and SYGVKD. The germline V and J ends were trimmed by 0 bases and 0 bases, with 6 bases remaining between them. CDR3 nucleotide sequence: TGTGCCATCAGTGAGTCAGCACTAGCCAAAAACATTCAGTACTTC. The encoded protein is CAISESALAKNIQYF.

The genes are TRBV3-1 (or the pseudogene TRBV3-2) and TRBJ1-6, with TRBD1 matching 8 bases. In germline, CDR1 is LGHDT, CDR2 YNNKEL (reference sequence). With V trimmed by 3 bases and J by 11 bases, 9 bases remained unmatched. CDR3 size: 15 residues. This CDR3 reads CASSHLVDRDAPLHF. In nucleotides, the CDR3 is TGTGCCAGCAGCCATCTCGTGGACAGGGACGCACCCCTCCACTTT.

The chain uses TRBV5-6 and TRBJ1-2, with TRBD1 matching 7 bases. After removal of 4 bases from V and 6 bases from J, the junction contained 9 bases not matched to a gene. The V gene's germline CDR1 is SGHDT and CDR2 YYEEEE. CDR3 length: 14 amino acids. Written as DNA, the CDR3 is TGTGCCAGCAGCGTAACAGGGGAAGAGGATGGCTACACCTTC. This sequence encodes CASSVTGEEDGYTF.

The chain combines TRBV7-2 with TRBJ2-1; D possibly corresponds to TRBD1 (8 bases). CDR3 length equals 15 residues. Trimming took off 5 bases at V and 4 bases at J, with 15 bases between the two ends. Germline lookup yields CDR1 SGHTA and CDR2 FQGNSA. The CDR3 region is CASSPTGGGYNEQFF. For the CDR3, the DNA is TGTGCCAGCAGCCCTACAGGGGGGGGTTACAATGAGCAGTTCTTC.